The subject of this entry is one T cell receptor beta chain. These data are taken from a study of CD8 T cells in Susac syndrome. In the study overall: Sequenced Susac syndrome patients included over 5 with active disease and 8 or 9 who were in remission. When their blood was taken, patients with Susac syndrome were therapy-naive, taking corticosteroids, or taking intravenous immunoglobulin alone.

Susac syndrome patients met recently defined diagnostic criteria for definite or probable disease. The TEMRA cells underwent FACS enrichment, while the CD8+ and CD4+ T cells underwent negative isolation. RNA was extracted with the RNeasy kit, and a quantity of about 0.45 to 1 ug was reverse transcribed using random hexamers. TCRdb analysed the immunoSEQ multiplex PCR reads with MiXCR anew, one entry per CDR3 protein. Counted here are some 77,000 distinct CDR3 sequences, roughly 91% occurring once; the ten biggest clones make up about 0.53%. The TCR originated in a human donor with Susac syndrome. What was sequenced was CD4+ T cells from PBMCs.

The CDR3 sequence: CAGKSGNFYEQYF. The CDR3 region has the DNA TGTGCCGGTAAAAGCGGGAACTTTTACGAGCAGTACTTC. The chain links TRBV30 to TRBJ2-7; 7 nucleotides line up with TRBD2. CDR1 and CDR2 (germline): GTSNPN, SVGIG (reference sequence). The CDR3 is 13 amino acids. With 8 bases clipped from V and 4 bases from J, the junction kept 11 bases outside the gene matches.